Included here is one T cell receptor (beta chain) sequence, with context. These data are taken from a study of blood T cell repertoires in COVID-19. Study-level background: From the United States, Italy and Spain came samples of acute and convalescent COVID-19. T cells, B-cell-depleted T cells, or PBMCs provided the cDNA or gDNA that served as material.

J was trimmed by 7 bases and V by 5 bases; bases with no gene match: 7. Germline values: CDR1 MNHEY, CDR2 SMNVEV (reference sequence). This CDR3 region has 15 residues. Participant ages covered roughly 18 to 89 years across 24 US areas. Participants had their cohort set by participant-reported clinical history. Clones were read by immunoSEQ multiplex PCR, and TCRdb kept only the in-frame ones, dropping some. In the table there are 200,000 or so clones, about 86% of which are singletons. The source material was PBMCs or T cells enriched from blood (not recorded which). This sequence was found in a woman aged 40 to 50 with acute COVID-19. The chain links TRBV27 to TRBJ2-1; 11 bases are a match to TRBD1. The chain's CDR3 is CASSHLGTGGNEQFF. The CDR3 DNA reads TGTGCCAGCAGTCATCTGGGGACAGGGGGGAATGAGCAGTTCTTC.